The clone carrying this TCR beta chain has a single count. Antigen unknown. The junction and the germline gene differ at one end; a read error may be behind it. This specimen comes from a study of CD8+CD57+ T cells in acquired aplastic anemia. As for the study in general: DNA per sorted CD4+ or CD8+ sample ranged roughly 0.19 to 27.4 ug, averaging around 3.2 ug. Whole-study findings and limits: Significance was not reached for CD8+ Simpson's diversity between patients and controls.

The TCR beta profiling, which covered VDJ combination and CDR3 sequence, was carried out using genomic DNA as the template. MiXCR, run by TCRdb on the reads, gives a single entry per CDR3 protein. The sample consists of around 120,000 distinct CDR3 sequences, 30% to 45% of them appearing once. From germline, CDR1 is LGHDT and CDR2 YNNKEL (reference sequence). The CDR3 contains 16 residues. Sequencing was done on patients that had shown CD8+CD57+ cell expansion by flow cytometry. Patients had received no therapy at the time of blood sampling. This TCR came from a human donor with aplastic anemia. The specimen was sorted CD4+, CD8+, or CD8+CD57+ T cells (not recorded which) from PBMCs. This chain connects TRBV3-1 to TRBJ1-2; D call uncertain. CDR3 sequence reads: CASSLTTDLRAYGYAF. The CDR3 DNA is TGTGCCAGCAGCCTTACGACGGACCTGAGGGCCTATGGCTACGCCTTC.